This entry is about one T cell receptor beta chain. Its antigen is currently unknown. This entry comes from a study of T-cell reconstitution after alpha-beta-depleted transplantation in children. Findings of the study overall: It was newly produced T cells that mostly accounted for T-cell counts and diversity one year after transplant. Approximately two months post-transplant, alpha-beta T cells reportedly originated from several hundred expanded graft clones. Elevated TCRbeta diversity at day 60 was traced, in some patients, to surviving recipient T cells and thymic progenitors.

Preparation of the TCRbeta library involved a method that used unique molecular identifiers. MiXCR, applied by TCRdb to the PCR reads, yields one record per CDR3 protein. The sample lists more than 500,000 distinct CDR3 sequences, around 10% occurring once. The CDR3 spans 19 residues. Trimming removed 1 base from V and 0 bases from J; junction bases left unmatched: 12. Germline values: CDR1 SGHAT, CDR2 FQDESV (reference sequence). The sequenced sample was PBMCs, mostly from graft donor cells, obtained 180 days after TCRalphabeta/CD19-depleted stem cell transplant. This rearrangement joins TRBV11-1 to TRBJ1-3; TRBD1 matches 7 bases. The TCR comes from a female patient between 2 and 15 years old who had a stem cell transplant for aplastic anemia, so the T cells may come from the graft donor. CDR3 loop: CASSLVLSRDRDSGNTIYF. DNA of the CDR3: TGTGCCAGCAGCTTAGTATTGTCGCGGGACAGAGACTCTGGAAACACCATATATTTT. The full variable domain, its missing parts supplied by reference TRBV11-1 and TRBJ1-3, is EAEVAQSPRYKITEKSQAVAFWCDPISGHATLYWYRQILGQGPELLVQFQDESVVDDSQLPKDRFSAERLKGVDSTLKIQPAELGDSAMYLCASSLVLSRDRDSGNTIYFGEGSWLTVV.